This TCR beta chain stems from a study of CD8 T cells in Susac syndrome. The length of the CDR3 is 15 residues. The V segment lost 1 base and the J segment 7 bases; nucleotides outside the gene matches: 7. Germline assignment: CDR1 LGHDT and CDR2 YNNKEL (reference sequence). Random hexamers served to reverse transcribe roughly 0.45 to 1 ug RNA. Coverage of TCR beta CDR3 amplification by immunoSEQ multiplex PCR extended to 54 Vbeta and 13 Jbeta. TCRdb re-analysed the immunoSEQ multiplex PCR reads in MiXCR, keeping a single row per CDR3 protein. The sample carries roughly 200,000 distinct CDR3 sequences, approximately 93% recorded once. Sequencing of TCR beta drew on CD8+ and CD4+ T cells from blood.

This sequence was found in a human donor in good health. What was sequenced was CD4+ T cells from PBMCs. The chain links TRBV3-1 to TRBJ2-5; TRBD2 agrees at 9 bases. The DNA of the CDR3 is TGTGCCAGCAGCCAAGTAGCGGGGGCATACCGGACCCAGTACTTC. Its protein product is CASSQVAGAYRTQYF.